These 3 T cell receptor beta chains originate from one sample sequenced in a study of CD8+CD57+ T cells in acquired aplastic anemia. Sequenced patients had shown CD8+CD57+ cell expansion by flow cytometry. TCR beta VDJ and CDR3 profiles were obtained from a genomic DNA template. TCRdb re-called the reads through MiXCR, storing one row per CDR3 protein. The sample has about 190,000 distinct CDR3 sequences; just under 50% are singletons. Sequenced sample: sorted CD4+, CD8+, or CD8+CD57+ T cells (not recorded which) from PBMCs. The source is a human donor with aplastic anemia.

This clonotype has ten or more counts. The chain employs TRBV20-1 and TRBJ1-2; the D is unclear. CDR3 length equals 13 residues. Germline lookup yields CDR1 DFQATT and CDR2 SNEGSKA (reference sequence). The germline V and J ends were trimmed by 5 bases and 8 bases, with 18 bases remaining between them. The CDR3 DNA is TGCAGTGCTCCCACCTTCGGCGGCGCGGGCTACACCTTC. This gives the protein CSAPTFGGAGYTF.

This chain uses TRBV5-1 with TRBJ2-7, with 10 positions matching TRBD1. The V and J ends lost 0 bases and 3 bases, in that order; junction bases with no gene match: 6. The CDR3 runs to 16 residues. Germline CDR1 and CDR2: SGHRS and YFSETQ. DNA of the CDR3: TGCGCCAGCAGCTTGGCATGGGACAGGGGCGACTACGAGCAGTACTTC. Residues: CASSLAWDRGDYEQYF.

This clonotype appeared a single time. The chain combines TRBV20-1 with TRBJ2-7; D possibly matches TRBD1 or TRBD2 (5 bases each). In germline, CDR1 is DFQATT, CDR2 SNEGSKA (reference sequence). The CDR3 is 15 amino acids. The V end lost 2 bases, the J end lost 3 bases, and 17 bases lay between the germline ends. The CDR3 DNA is TGCAGTGCTAGACTAGCAGGGCTCAGTCGCTACGAGCAGTACTTC. Translated, it gives CSARLAGLSRYEQYF.